One and the same sample provided the 28 T cell receptor beta chains below, sequenced in a study of multiple sclerosis patients with progressive multifocal leukoencephalopathy (dated by TCRdb to between 2017 and 2020). Read against the paper, the sample's time point label means: before natalizumab initiation. Library method: the immunoSEQ multiplex PCR assay. TCRdb retrieved this table from immuneACCESS and kept in-frame rearrangements only. Not all clones are present; in checked studies, unresolved V genes account for under half, and no reason is known for the remainder. The sample contains about 32,000 clones, about 92% of them found a single time. The ten most abundant clones make up around 1.8% of the sample. Material for sequencing was PBMCs. These receptors all stem from a man aged 25 to 40 with multiple sclerosis.

This clone was counted a single time. The rearrangement joins TRBV7-9 to TRBJ1-3; D might be TRBD1 (5 bases). The CDR3 extends over 14 amino acids. Per the germline V gene, CDR1 is SEHNR and CDR2 is FQNEAQ (reference sequence). V was cut by 0 bases and J by 4 bases, with 7 bases left in between. This chain's CDR3 is CASSLAGVGNTIYF. CDR3 bases: TGTGCCAGCAGCTTAGCAGGGGTCGGAAACACCATATATTTT.

The chain links TRBV19 to TRBJ1-1; TRBD1 might be the D (6 bases). V lost 5 bases and J 0 bases, leaving 13 bases between the germline ends. This CDR3 region has 15 residues. Germline V gives CDR1 LNHDA, CDR2 SQIVND (reference sequence). Written as DNA, the CDR3 is TGTGCCAGTAGTCCTCGACAGGCCATGAACACTGAAGCTTTCTTT. Translating it yields CASSPRQAMNTEAFF.

The chain recombines TRBV7-2 with TRBJ1-6, with 8 bases matching TRBD1. CDR3 length: 15 amino acids. Germline V gene data show CDR1 as SGHTA and CDR2 as FQGNSA. The V and J ends lost 5 bases and 10 bases, in that order; junction bases with no gene match: 10. CDR3 sequence reads: CASSHRGQGTSPLHF. The CDR3 coding sequence is TGTGCCAGCAGCCATCGAGGACAGGGAACCTCACCCCTCCACTTT. The full variable domain, in which reference TRBV7-2 and TRBJ1-6 provide the parts outside the CDR3, is GAGVSQSPSNKVTEKGKDVELRCDPISGHTALYWYRQSLGQGLEFLIYFQGNSAPDKSGLPSDRFSAERTGGSVSTLTIQRTQQEDSAVYLCASSHRGQGTSPLHFGNGTRLTVT.

The chain employs TRBV30 and TRBJ2-3; no reliable D call. This CDR3 has 12 amino acids. V lost 4 bases to trimming and J lost 0 bases, with 5 bases between them. The germline gives CDR1 GTSNPN, CDR2 SVGIG (reference sequence). CDR3 loop: CAWTPSTDTQYF. CDR3 bases: TGTGCCTGGACCCCAAGCACAGATACGCAGTATTTT.

The chain combines TRBV27 with TRBJ1-1, with D tentatively TRBD1 (6 bases). With 6 bases removed from V and 3 bases from J, the gap between germline ends came to 17 bases. CDR3 length: 15 amino acids. Germline loops: CDR1 MNHEY, CDR2 SMNVEV (reference sequence). The CDR3 DNA sequence: TGTGCCAGCAGAAAGGACAGCGCCTTGTACACTGAAGCTTTCTTT. Protein product: CASRKDSALYTEAFF.

The rearrangement links TRBV18 to TRBJ2-7; D gene uncertain. Trimming removed 4 bases from V and 0 bases from J, with 7 bases in between. This CDR3 is built from 13 residues. From germline, CDR1 is KGHSH and CDR2 LQKENI. The DNA for the CDR3 is TGTGCCAGCTCACGCGAGAGCTCCTACGAGCAGTACTTC. This gives the protein CASSRESSYEQYF.

This clone was seen just once. The V call is TRBV7-9, the J call TRBJ1-2; 10 bases fit TRBD1. The V segment lost 5 bases and the J segment 3 bases; nucleotides outside the gene matches: 3. CDR3 length: 14 residues. Germline-derived CDR1 and CDR2 are SEHNR and FQNEAQ (reference sequence). CDR3 coding DNA: TGTGCCAGCAGCGACAGGGGGCACGACTATGGCTACACCTTC. The encoded protein is CASSDRGHDYGYTF.

The chain combines TRBV29-1 with TRBJ1-2; 9 nucleotides align to TRBD1. Germline V gene data show CDR1 as SQVTM and CDR2 as ANQGSEA. This CDR3 is built from 13 residues. V lost 7 bases to trimming and J lost 8 bases; unmatched junction nucleotides: 11. The CDR3 reads CSDITGGGEGYTF. CDR3 coding DNA: TGCAGCGACATAACAGGGGGCGGCGAGGGCTACACCTTC.

The chain employs TRBV18 and TRBJ2-5; the match to TRBD1 covers 7 bases. The assigned J gene may be wrong: the sequence end matches TRBJ2-7 better. This CDR3 is built from 13 residues. From germline, CDR1 is KGHSH and CDR2 LQKENI. The CDR3 coding sequence is TGTGCCAGCCGACAGGGTGGGAGCTACGAGCAGTACTTC. Residues: CASRQGGSYEQYF.

On this clone itself: At the DNA level, this CDR3 is encoded by other sequences in the same sample as well. The chain recombines TRBV5-6 with TRBJ2-3, with D unclear. V was shortened by 4 bases and J by 6 bases, with 6 bases between the two germline ends. The CDR3 runs to 11 residues. The germline V gene encodes CDR1 SGHDT and CDR2 YYEEEE. The CDR3 region is CASSLRDTQYF. CDR3 in DNA: TGTGCCAGCAGCCTCCGGGATACGCAGTATTTT.

The J gene is TRBJ2-7, the V gene TRBV5-6, with 8 bases identical to TRBD2. CDR1 is SGHDT, CDR2 YYEEEE, per germline. This CDR3 has 14 amino acids. V lost 1 base and J lost 3; bases outside the gene matches: 3. This CDR3 reads CASSLQAGGYEQYF. In nucleotides, the CDR3 is TGTGCCAGCAGCTTGCAGGCGGGAGGCTACGAGCAGTACTTC.

The chain couples TRBV7-2 to TRBJ2-6; no firm D call. Between the trimmed V and J ends, which lost 5 bases and 4 bases, there was a span of 6 bases. The germline V gene encodes CDR1 SGHTA and CDR2 FQGNSA. The CDR3 is made up of 13 amino acids. The CDR3 coding sequence is TGTGCCAGCAGCACGACAGGGGCCAACGTCCTGACTTTC. The encoded protein is CASSTTGANVLTF.

The chain links TRBV21-1 to TRBJ2-7. TRBV21-1 counts as a pseudogene. The CDR3 has 15 residues. In DNA form, the CDR3 reads TGTGCCAGCAGCCCCCCGTGTTGGGCGGTCCCCGAGCAGTACTTC. It translates to CASSPPCWAVPEQYF.

The J gene is TRBJ2-3, the V gene TRBV19; D remains unclear. Trimming stripped 5 bases from V and 1 base from J, with 4 bases between. This CDR3 region has 12 residues. Germline loops: CDR1 LNHDA, CDR2 SQIVND (reference sequence). The chain's CDR3 is CASSQRTDTQYF. The CDR3 nucleotides read TGTGCCAGTAGTCAGCGCACAGATACGCAGTATTTT.

This chain joins TRBV7-9 and TRBJ1-1; D might be TRBD1 (5 bases). Germline CDR1 is SEHNR and CDR2 is FQNEAQ (reference sequence). V was trimmed by 1 base and J by 5 bases, leaving 17 bases between them. The CDR3 loop spans 16 amino acids. CDR3 bases: TGTGCCAGCAGCTTAGATGTTGTGGGTCGGGGGACTGAAGCTTTCTTT. Its protein product is CASSLDVVGRGTEAFF.

The rearrangement links TRBV7-8 to TRBJ2-7, with a tentative D call TRBD2 (5 bases). In germline, CDR1 is SGHVS, CDR2 FQNEAQ. This CDR3 is 15 amino acids long. V lost 5 bases and J lost 1, with 15 bases in between. The CDR3 spells CASSPLRVRSYEQYF. CDR3 sequence (DNA): TGTGCCAGCAGCCCCTTGCGGGTGCGGTCCTACGAGCAGTACTTC.

The V call is TRBV9, the J call TRBJ2-3; D unclear. The V gene lost 2 bases and the J gene lost 3 bases, with 13 bases spanning the gap. This CDR3 is built from 15 residues. Germline CDR1 is SGDLS and CDR2 is YYNGEE. The CDR3 sequence: CASSVDEGATDTQYF. The CDR3 DNA reads TGTGCCAGCAGCGTGGATGAAGGAGCAACAGATACGCAGTATTTT.

The chain couples TRBV15 to TRBJ1-2; unclear D gene. The CDR3 consists of 15 residues. The V end lost 3 bases, the J end lost 8 bases, and 19 bases lay between the germline ends. From germline, CDR1 is LNHNV and CDR2 YYDKDF (reference sequence). CDR3 amino acids: CATSSPDHRGWGYTF. DNA of the CDR3: TGTGCCACCAGCAGCCCCGATCATCGGGGATGGGGCTACACCTTC.

This chain uses TRBV5-1 with TRBJ2-1; D perhaps matches TRBD2 (5 bases). The germline V and J ends were trimmed by 5 bases and 10 bases, with 16 bases remaining between them. The CDR3 contains 13 residues. Germline CDR1 reads SGHRS; CDR2 reads YFSETQ. The CDR3 region is CASSAGNLGEQFF. Written as DNA, the CDR3 is TGCGCCAGCAGTGCCGGGAACCTCGGCGAGCAGTTCTTC.

J is TRBJ1-3 and V is TRBV10-2, with unresolved D. The CDR3 extends over 14 amino acids. V was pared by 4 bases and J by 0 bases, with 7 bases between. Germline V lookup: CDR1 WSHSY, CDR2 SAAADI. The CDR3 DNA is TGCGCCAGCAGTGGGTCCAGCTCTGGAAACACCATATATTTT. Its translation: CASSGSSSGNTIYF.

The rearrangement joins TRBV29-1 to TRBJ2-5; D is unclear. The CDR3 totals 11 residues. CDR1 and CDR2 from the germline V gene are SQVTM and ANQGSEA. V was trimmed by 6 bases and J by 1 base, leaving 6 bases between them. This CDR3 is CSVALQETQYF. CDR3 in DNA: TGCAGCGTAGCCCTCCAAGAGACCCAGTACTTC.

The chain is built from TRBV30 and TRBJ1-1; TRBD1 agrees at 8 bases. The germline CDR1 and CDR2 sequences are GTSNPN and SVGIG (reference sequence). With V trimmed by 2 bases and J by 2 bases, 4 bases remained unmatched. The CDR3 runs 14 residues. The CDR3 is CAWSQGALNTEAFF. In DNA, the CDR3 is TGTGCCTGGAGTCAGGGGGCGTTAAACACTGAAGCTTTCTTT. Full variable domain (missing parts from reference TRBV30 and TRBJ1-1): SQTIHQWPATLVQPVGSPLSLECTVEGTSNPNLYWYRQAAGRGLQLLFYSVGIGQISSEVPQNLSASRPQDRQFILSSKKLLLSDSGFYLCAWSQGALNTEAFFGQGTRLTVV.

The count of this clone is one. The rearrangement uses TRBV15 and TRBJ2-5, with D possibly being TRBD1 or TRBD2 (6 bases each). The CDR3 has 14 residues. V lost 8 bases and J 4 bases, leaving 17 bases between the germline ends. CDR1 is LNHNV and CDR2 is YYDKDF in the germline V gene (reference sequence). CDR3 in amino acids: CATGIGGRIETQYF. The CDR3 DNA reads as TGTGCCACCGGGATAGGGGGGAGAATAGAGACCCAGTACTTC.

This clone was seen a single time. J is TRBJ1-1 and V is TRBV18; no firm D call. Trimming stripped 2 bases from V and 0 bases from J, with 7 bases between. Germline V gene data show CDR1 as KGHSH and CDR2 as LQKENI. The CDR3 runs 14 residues. CDR3 coding DNA: TGTGCCAGCTCACCAAAGGCGGTGAACACTGAAGCTTTCTTT. It is translated as CASSPKAVNTEAFF.

This chain connects TRBV16 to TRBJ1-2; D gene unclear. CDR3 length: 13 residues. The ends were cut back, 5 bases at V and 1 base at J, with 8 bases in the middle. Germline V gene data show CDR1 as KGHSY and CDR2 as FQNENV. This chain's CDR3 is CASSYRVNYGYTF. CDR3 nucleotides: TGTGCCAGCAGCTATAGGGTTAACTATGGCTACACCTTC.

The chain carries TRBV10-3 and TRBJ2-1; D is possibly TRBD1 or TRBD2 (5 bases each). The V end lost 10 bases, the J end lost 12 bases, and 19 bases lay between the germline ends. The CDR3 has 12 residues. Germline V lookup: CDR1 ENHRY, CDR2 SYGVKD. DNA for the CDR3: TGTGCCACCTGGGACCCCCCGGCAGGGCAGTTCTTC. Translated, it gives CATWDPPAGQFF.

J is TRBJ1-1 and V is TRBV4-2; no firm D call. The CDR3 spans 13 residues. Trimming removed 2 bases from V and 1 base from J, with 5 bases in between. Looked up from germline, CDR1 is LGHNA and CDR2 is YNFKEQ. The CDR3 DNA is TGTGCCAGCAGCCAAAACAGGAACACTGAAGCTTTCTTT. Translated, it gives CASSQNRNTEAFF.

The J gene is TRBJ2-3, the V gene TRBV25-1, with D tentatively TRBD2 (7 bases). The CDR3 sequence is 15 residues long. Trimming took 6 bases from V and 4 from J, leaving 17 bases between them. CDR1 MGHDK and CDR2 SYGVNS come from the germline V gene. The CDR3 region has the DNA TGTGCCAGCAGCGGAGGGGGAGGGCCCGCAGATACGCAGTATTTT. Translating gives CASSGGGGPADTQYF. Complete variable domain (other parts from reference TRBV25-1 and TRBJ2-3): EADIYQTPRYLVIGTGKKITLECSQTMGHDKMYWYQQDPGMELHLIHYSYGVNSTEKGDLSSESTVSRIRTEHFPLTLESARPSHTSQYLCASSGGGGPADTQYFGPGTRLTVL.